This T cell receptor (beta chain) was identified during a study of tumor T cells in aggressive B-cell lymphoma. The method was immunoSEQ multiplex PCR; TCRdb's version includes in-frame clones alone and lacks a portion of them. The sample includes 7,000 to 8,000 clones, approximately 80% of them seen just once. The CDR3 loop spans 15 amino acids. Trimming took 2 bases from V and 2 from J, leaving 11 bases between them. CDR1 and CDR2 (germline): MNHEY, SVGAGI. The V call is TRBV6-5, the J call TRBJ2-3; weak D call: TRBD2 (6 bases). This clonotype was obtained from an adult with diffuse large B cell lymphoma. Sequenced sample: tumor tissue. The CDR3 region has the DNA TGTGCCAGCAGTTACGGCGGGGCCTCCACAGATACGCAGTATTTT. Translation gives CASSYGGASTDTQYF.